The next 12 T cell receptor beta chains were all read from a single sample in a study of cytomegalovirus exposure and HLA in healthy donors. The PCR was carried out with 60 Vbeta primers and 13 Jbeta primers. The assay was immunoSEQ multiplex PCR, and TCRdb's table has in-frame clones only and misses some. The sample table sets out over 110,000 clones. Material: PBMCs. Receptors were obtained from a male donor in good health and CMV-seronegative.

The CDR3 DNA reads TGCGCCAGCAGCTTCCCTGGGGCTGACTATGGCTACACCTTC. Translated, it gives CASSFPGADYGYTF. This chain connects TRBV5-1 to TRBJ1-2, with TRBD1 as a possible D gene (5 bases). Germline CDR1 SGHRS, CDR2 YFSETQ. The CDR3 runs to 14 residues. V was shortened by 2 bases and J by 3 bases, with 11 bases between the two germline ends. Together with reference TRBV5-1 and TRBJ1-2, the CDR3 gives the full variable domain: KAGVTQTPRYLIKTRGQQVTLSCSPISGHRSVSWYQQTPGQGLQFLFEYFSETQRNKGNFPGRFSGRQFSNSRSEMNVSTLELGDSALYLCASSFPGADYGYTFGSGTRLTVV.

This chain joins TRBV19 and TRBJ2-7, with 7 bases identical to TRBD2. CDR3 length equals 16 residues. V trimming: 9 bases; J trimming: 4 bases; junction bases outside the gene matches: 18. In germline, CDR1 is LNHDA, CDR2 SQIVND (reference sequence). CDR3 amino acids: CASILAPQGGRYEQYF. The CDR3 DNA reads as TGTGCCAGCATACTAGCGCCCCAGGGAGGACGGTACGAGCAGTACTTC.

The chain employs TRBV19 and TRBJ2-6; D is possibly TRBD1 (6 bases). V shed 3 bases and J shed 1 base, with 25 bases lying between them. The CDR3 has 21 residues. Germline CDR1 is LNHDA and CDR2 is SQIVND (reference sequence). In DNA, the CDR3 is TGTGCCAGTAGTATGAGGCCCTCGGCAGGGGTTGAATTGTCTGGGGCCAACGTCCTGACTTTC. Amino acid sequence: CASSMRPSAGVELSGANVLTF.

The CDR3 region has the DNA TGTGCCAGCAGGGACAGGGCAAAGGGTCAGCCCCAGCATTTT. It encodes CASRDRAKGQPQHF. The rearrangement joins TRBV6-1 to TRBJ1-5, with 8 bases fitting TRBD1. Germline CDR1 is MNHNS and CDR2 is SASEGT. The CDR3 is 14 residues long. Trimming at V came to 6 bases and at J to 6 bases, leaving 7 bases not matched to a gene.

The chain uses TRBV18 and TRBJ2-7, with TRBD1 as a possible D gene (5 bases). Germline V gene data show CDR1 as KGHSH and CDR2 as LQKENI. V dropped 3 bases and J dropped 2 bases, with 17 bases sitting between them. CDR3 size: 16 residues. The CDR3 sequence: CASSPADILTAYEQYF. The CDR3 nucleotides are TGTGCCAGCTCACCCGCGGACATCCTCACGGCCTACGAGCAGTACTTC.

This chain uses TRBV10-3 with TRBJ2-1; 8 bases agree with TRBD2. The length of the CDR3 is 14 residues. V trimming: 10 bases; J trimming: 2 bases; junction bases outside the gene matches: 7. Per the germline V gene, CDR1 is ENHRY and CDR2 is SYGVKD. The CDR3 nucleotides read TGTGCCACCCAGCGGGAGAGGGCCTACAATGAGCAGTTCTTC. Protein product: CATQRERAYNEQFF.

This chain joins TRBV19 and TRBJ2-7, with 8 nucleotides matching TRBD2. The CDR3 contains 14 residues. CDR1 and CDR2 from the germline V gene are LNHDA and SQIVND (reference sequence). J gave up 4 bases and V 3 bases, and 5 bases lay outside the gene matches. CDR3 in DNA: TGTGCCAGTAGTATTCGGGAGGGGCTTTACGAGCAGTACTTC. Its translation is CASSIREGLYEQYF.

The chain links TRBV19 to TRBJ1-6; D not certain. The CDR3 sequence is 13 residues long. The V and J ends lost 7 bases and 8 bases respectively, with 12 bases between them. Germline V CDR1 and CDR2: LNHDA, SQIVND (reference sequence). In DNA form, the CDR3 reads TGTGCCAGTATTGGGCGTGGCTATTCACCCCTCCACTTT. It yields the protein CASIGRGYSPLHF. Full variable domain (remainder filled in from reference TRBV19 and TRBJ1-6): DGGITQSPKYLFRKEGQNVTLSCEQNLNHDAMYWYRQDPGQGLRLIYYSQIVNDFQKGDIAEGYSVSREKKESFPLTVTSAQKNPTAFYLCASIGRGYSPLHFGNGTRLTVT.

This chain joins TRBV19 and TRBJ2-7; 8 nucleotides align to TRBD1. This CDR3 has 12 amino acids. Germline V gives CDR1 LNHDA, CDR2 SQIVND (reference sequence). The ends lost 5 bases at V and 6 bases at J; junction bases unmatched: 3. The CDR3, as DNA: TGTGCCAGTAGTCGGACAGGGATCGAGCAGTACTTC. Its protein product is CASSRTGIEQYF.

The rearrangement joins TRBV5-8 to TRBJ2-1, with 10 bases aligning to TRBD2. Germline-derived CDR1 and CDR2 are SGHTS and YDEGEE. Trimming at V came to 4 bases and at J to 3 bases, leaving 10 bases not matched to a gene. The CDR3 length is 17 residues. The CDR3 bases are TGTGCCAGCAGCGCCTTATCACTAGCGGGGATCTACAATGAGCAGTTCTTC. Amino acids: CASSALSLAGIYNEQFF.

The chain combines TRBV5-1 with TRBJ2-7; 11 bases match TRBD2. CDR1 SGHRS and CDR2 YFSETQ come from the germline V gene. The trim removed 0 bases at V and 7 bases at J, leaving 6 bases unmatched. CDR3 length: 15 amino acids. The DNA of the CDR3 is TGCGCCAGCAGCTTGGGACTAGCGGGATTGGGGGAGCAGTACTTC. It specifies CASSLGLAGLGEQYF.

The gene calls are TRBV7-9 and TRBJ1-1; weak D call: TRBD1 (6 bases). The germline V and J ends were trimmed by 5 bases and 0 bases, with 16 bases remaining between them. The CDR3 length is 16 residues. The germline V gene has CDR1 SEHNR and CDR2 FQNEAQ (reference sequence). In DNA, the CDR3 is TGTGCCAGCAGCACAGACAAAGGGGGACTGAACACTGAAGCTTTCTTT. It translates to CASSTDKGGLNTEAFF.